Below are 31 T cell receptor beta chains sequenced from a single sample in a study of preoperative IRX-2 immunotherapy in early breast cancer. Produced via immunoSEQ multiplex PCR; TCRdb's table is partial and in-frame only. The data show about 62,000 clones, roughly 94% seen once. As to treatment: preoperative locoregional IRX-2 cytokine immunotherapy. This sample was obtained from a patient treated with IRX-2 immunotherapy. The origin of the receptors is a human donor with breast cancer.

This clone came up once. The V call is TRBV6-1, the J call TRBJ1-1; 8 positions match TRBD1. J lost 4 bases, V lost 3 bases, and 7 bases had no gene match. Germline CDR1 is MNHNS and CDR2 is SASEGT. CDR3 length: 15 residues. CDR3 residues: CASSDIRTGSTEAFF. CDR3 nucleotide sequence: TGTGCCAGCAGTGATATCAGGACAGGGAGCACTGAAGCTTTCTTT.

The chain couples TRBV28 to TRBJ2-3; 13 bases line up with TRBD2. With 2 bases clipped from V and 3 bases from J, the junction kept 5 bases outside the gene matches. Germline V gene lookup returns CDR1 MDHEN and CDR2 SYDVKM. The CDR3 totals 17 residues. In nucleotides, the CDR3 is TGTGCCAGCAGTTTACGTCGACTAGCGGGGGGTACAGATACGCAGTATTTT. It yields the protein CASSLRRLAGGTDTQYF.

This rearrangement joins TRBV5-4 to TRBJ2-2; D possibly uses TRBD1 or TRBD2 (5 bases each). Looked up from germline, CDR1 is SGHNT and CDR2 is YYREEE (reference sequence). There are 15 residues in the CDR3. V was shortened by 5 bases and J by 7 bases, with 18 bases between the two germline ends. DNA of the CDR3: TGTGCCAGCAGTTATCCGGGGCCAGGCGACGGGGAGCTGTTTTTT. Amino acid sequence: CASSYPGPGDGELFF.

This clone has a single count. The chain recombines TRBV2 with TRBJ2-5; D perhaps matches TRBD1 (6 bases). Trimming removed 9 bases at V and 5 bases at J, with 10 bases between. This CDR3 spans 11 amino acids. Germline CDR1 is SNHLY and CDR2 is FYNNEI. The CDR3 protein is CARSTGETQYF. In nucleotides, the CDR3 is TGTGCCAGATCTACAGGGGAGACCCAGTACTTC.

This chain joins TRBV9 and TRBJ2-1, with TRBD2 matching over 9 bases. V was pared by 0 bases and J by 0 bases, with 7 bases of the junction left unmatched. The CDR3 length is 18 residues. Germline CDR1 SGDLS, CDR2 YYNGEE. CDR3 loop: CASSVGGGGHGSYNEQFF. The CDR3, as DNA: TGTGCCAGCAGCGTAGGCGGGGGGGGACACGGCTCCTACAATGAGCAGTTCTTC.

The rearrangement links TRBV28 to TRBJ2-7; 11 bases align to TRBD2. This CDR3 contains 16 residues. Germline CDR1 reads MDHEN; CDR2 reads SYDVKM. Losses at the gene ends were 2 bases for V and 3 bases for J; bases not matched to a gene: 6. The CDR3 DNA follows: TGTGCCAGCAGTTTAATTCTTCTAGCGGGAGGCTACGAGCAGTACTTC. Translated: CASSLILLAGGYEQYF.

The CDR3 protein is CASGSWAGGQETQYF. The CDR3 bases are TGTGCCAGCGGCTCCTGGGCGGGGGGCCAAGAGACCCAGTACTTC. The rearrangement links TRBV2 to TRBJ2-5, with 8 bases identical to TRBD2. Germline-derived CDR1 and CDR2 are SNHLY and FYNNEI. The CDR3 runs 15 residues. The V segment lost 8 bases and the J segment 1 base; nucleotides outside the gene matches: 9.

Here the CDR3 reads CAWTPIWKAGGIYNEQFF. The CDR3 coding sequence is TGTGCCTGGACGCCAATCTGGAAAGCAGGGGGCATCTACAATGAGCAGTTCTTC. The J gene is TRBJ2-1, the V gene TRBV30; 8 bases align to TRBD1. The CDR3 spans 18 residues. The germline V gene encodes CDR1 GTSNPN and CDR2 SVGIG (reference sequence). J gave up 3 bases and V 4 bases, and 17 bases lay outside the gene matches. The full variable domain, with the rest looked up from reference TRBV30 and TRBJ2-1, is SQTIHQWPATLVQPVGSPLSLECTVEGTSNPNLYWYRQAAGRGLQLLFYSVGIGQISSEVPQNLSASRPQDRQFILSSKKLLLSDSGFYLCAWTPIWKAGGIYNEQFFGPGTRLTVL.

The chain carries TRBV19 and TRBJ1-2; D may be TRBD1 (5 bases). Germline CDR1 is LNHDA and CDR2 is SQIVND (reference sequence). V lost 9 bases to trimming and J lost 3 bases, with 17 bases between them. CDR3 length: 14 residues. In DNA form, the CDR3 reads TGTGCCAGCAATACCAGGGTGGGAGACTATGGCTACACCTTC. It encodes CASNTRVGDYGYTF.

This rearrangement joins TRBV27 to TRBJ2-1; a weak D match, TRBD2 (6 bases). This CDR3 has 13 amino acids. Germline lookup yields CDR1 MNHEY and CDR2 SMNVEV (reference sequence). Trimming left V 5 bases short and J 10 bases short, with 15 bases between. CDR3 loop: CASSQQTRGEQFF. CDR3 in DNA: TGTGCCAGCAGTCAACAGACTAGAGGAGAGCAGTTCTTC.

The J gene is TRBJ1-1, the V gene TRBV5-6; 7 positions agree with TRBD1. CDR3 length: 16 residues. Trimming cost V 2 bases and J 0 bases; bases outside gene matches: 7. Germline loops: CDR1 SGHDT, CDR2 YYEEEE. This chain's CDR3 is CASSFPPGQMNTEAFF. CDR3 sequence (DNA): TGTGCCAGCAGCTTTCCTCCGGGACAGATGAACACTGAAGCTTTCTTT.

The V and J genes are TRBV6-6 and TRBJ2-7, with TRBD1 matching over 7 bases. Germline values: CDR1 MNHNY, CDR2 SVGAGI (reference sequence). V lost 2 bases to trimming and J lost 1 base; unmatched junction nucleotides: 8. This CDR3 has 16 amino acids. For the CDR3, the DNA is TGTGCCAGCAGTTACATGGGACAGAGATTTTCCTACGAGCAGTACTTC. Amino acid sequence: CASSYMGQRFSYEQYF.

The chain combines TRBV5-4 with TRBJ1-1; D unclear. This CDR3 comprises 13 residues. Germline V gives CDR1 SGHNT, CDR2 YYREEE (reference sequence). Trimming took 2 bases from V and 1 from J, leaving 6 bases between them. The CDR3 protein is CASSFSGNTEAFF. In DNA, the CDR3 is TGTGCCAGCAGCTTCTCCGGGAACACTGAAGCTTTCTTT.

CDR3 sequence reads: CASSPTRYNEQFF. The CDR3, as DNA: TGTGCCAGCAGCCCGACTCGTTACAATGAGCAGTTCTTC. V usage is TRBV6-1 and J usage is TRBJ2-1; D remains ambiguous. Trimming cost V 6 bases and J 4 bases, with 10 bases left between them. The germline gives CDR1 MNHNS, CDR2 SASEGT. CDR3 length equals 13 residues.

The chain uses TRBV21-1 and TRBJ2-3; the DNA was not compared with TRBD2, the D call given in the table. TRBV21-1 is noted as a pseudogene. This CDR3 contains 20 residues. The CDR3 region has the DNA TGTGCCAGCAGCCTTCCGGGACTAGCCTCTTCGGGAGGAGACTCAGATACGCAGTATTTT. This codes for CASSLPGLASSGGDSDTQYF.

The chain links TRBV19 to TRBJ2-1; D gene uncertain. Germline V gives CDR1 LNHDA, CDR2 SQIVND (reference sequence). This CDR3 region has 14 residues. V lost 10 bases and J 4 bases, leaving 17 bases between the germline ends. In nucleotides, the CDR3 is TGTGCCACCCAAACAGCACGCGGTTACAATGAGCAGTTCTTC. Encoded protein: CATQTARGYNEQFF.

The rearrangement links TRBV27 to TRBJ2-5; 8 bases are shared with TRBD1. The J segment lost 2 bases and the V segment lost 8 bases, leaving 7 bases of the junction unmatched. The CDR3 is 14 amino acids. Germline V CDR1 and CDR2: MNHEY, SMNVEV (reference sequence). CDR3 residues: CASGLTGAQETQYF. In DNA form, the CDR3 reads TGTGCCAGCGGCCTGACAGGGGCACAAGAGACCCAGTACTTC.

The CDR3 reads CASSSRGTSGRFTGELFF. CDR3 nucleotide sequence: TGTGCCAGCAGTTCGAGGGGGACTAGCGGGAGGTTCACCGGGGAGCTGTTTTTT. J is TRBJ2-2 and V is TRBV27, with TRBD2 identical over 15 bases. V shed 4 bases and J 4 bases; nucleotides not matched to a gene: 7. The CDR3 is made up of 18 amino acids. CDR1 and CDR2 from the germline V gene are MNHEY and SMNVEV (reference sequence).

The rearrangement uses TRBV11-2 and TRBJ1-1; D gene unclear. This CDR3 has 14 residues. Trimming shortened V by 4 bases and J by 6 bases, and 15 bases separated the two germline ends. Germline CDR1 reads SGHAT; CDR2 reads FQNNGV. In nucleotides, the CDR3 is TGTGCCAGCAGCTCCGTGGACTGGAGGGCTGAAGCTTTCTTT. Its protein is CASSSVDWRAEAFF.

The chain combines TRBV2 with TRBJ2-5; TRBD2 aligns across 8 bases. Germline CDR1 and CDR2: SNHLY and FYNNEI. CDR3 length: 14 residues. With V trimmed by 5 bases and J by 8 bases, 10 bases remained unmatched. CDR3 sequence: CASSPSTSGRTQYF. CDR3 sequence (DNA): TGTGCCAGCAGTCCTTCCACTAGCGGAAGAACCCAGTACTTC.

The genes are TRBV19 and TRBJ2-3; possibly TRBD2 for D (5 bases). Trimming stripped 5 bases from V and 4 bases from J, with 19 bases between. This CDR3 is built from 16 residues. Germline assignment: CDR1 LNHDA and CDR2 SQIVND (reference sequence). CDR3 DNA sequence: TGTGCCAGTAGTGCCGGGGTAGTACGGGTTGCAGATACGCAGTATTTT. It is translated as CASSAGVVRVADTQYF.

The chain links TRBV7-2 to TRBJ2-3; D might be TRBD2 (5 bases). CDR1 is SGHTA, CDR2 FQGNSA, per germline. Trimming stripped 5 bases from V and 2 bases from J, with 17 bases between. The CDR3 contains 16 residues. CDR3 DNA sequence: TGTGCCAGCAGCCCCGGGGATTACGACGCCACAGATACGCAGTATTTT. It yields the protein CASSPGDYDATDTQYF.

The chain couples TRBV13 to TRBJ2-2; 10 positions match TRBD1. V was pared by 3 bases and J by 5 bases, with 6 bases of the junction left unmatched. The germline gives CDR1 PRHDT, CDR2 FYEKMQ (reference sequence). There are 16 residues in the CDR3. The chain's CDR3 is CASSFRQGARTGELFF. For the CDR3, the DNA is TGTGCCAGCAGCTTTAGACAGGGGGCGAGAACCGGGGAGCTGTTTTTT.

The CDR3 DNA follows: TGTGCCAGCAGTTACTCGAGTCTCGGGAACTACGAGCAGTACTTC. It is translated as CASSYSSLGNYEQYF. V is TRBV6-5 and J is TRBJ2-7; D may be TRBD2 (5 bases). CDR1 and CDR2 from the germline V gene are MNHEY and SVGAGI. Trimming took off 0 bases at V and 3 bases at J, with 12 bases between the two ends. The CDR3 is made up of 15 amino acids.

The chain links TRBV6-1 to TRBJ1-1; D is ambiguous. Germline-derived CDR1 and CDR2 are MNHNS and SASEGT. The V end lost 8 bases, the J end lost 1 base, and 11 bases lay between the germline ends. There are 13 residues in the CDR3. Here the CDR3 DNA reads TGTGCCAGCCGGATGGCGGGGAACACTGAAGCTTTCTTT. Translated: CASRMAGNTEAFF.

The chain combines TRBV28 with TRBJ2-3; 10 nucleotides align to TRBD2. In germline, CDR1 is MDHEN, CDR2 SYDVKM. The length of the CDR3 is 16 residues. J was trimmed by 5 bases and V by 6 bases; bases with no gene match: 11. CDR3 region: CASSPIAGGQGDTQYF. CDR3 sequence (DNA): TGTGCCAGCAGCCCTATAGCGGGAGGCCAGGGAGATACGCAGTATTTT.

V and J are TRBV28 and TRBJ1-4; the match to TRBD1 covers 7 bases. The length of the CDR3 is 15 residues. J gave up 7 bases and V 4 bases, and 9 bases lay outside the gene matches. The germline V gene encodes CDR1 MDHEN and CDR2 SYDVKM. The CDR3 sequence is CASSSPGQFIEKLFF. In DNA form, the CDR3 reads TGTGCCAGCAGTTCCCCGGGACAGTTTATTGAAAAACTGTTTTTT.

CDR3 DNA sequence: TGTGCCAGCAGGTCTACAGGGGACAATCAGCCCCAGCATTTT. Protein sequence: CASRSTGDNQPQHF. The chain is built from TRBV27 and TRBJ1-5; 7 bases are a match to TRBD1. CDR1 and CDR2 (germline): MNHEY, SMNVEV (reference sequence). The CDR3 is made up of 14 amino acids. The V segment lost 6 bases and the J segment 3 bases; nucleotides outside the gene matches: 5.

This clone was recorded a few times. V usage is TRBV2 and J usage is TRBJ1-6, with D unclear. The germline gives CDR1 SNHLY, CDR2 FYNNEI. This CDR3 is built from 14 residues. The germline V and J ends were trimmed by 1 base and 7 bases, with 8 bases remaining between them. The CDR3 loop reads CASSEGQINSPLHF. DNA for the CDR3: TGTGCCAGCAGTGAAGGGCAAATAAATTCACCCCTCCACTTT.

CDR3 amino acids: CATGLAGTDTQYF. The CDR3 nucleotides read TGTGCCACCGGACTAGCGGGCACAGATACGCAGTATTTT. The chain joins TRBV27 to TRBJ2-3; 10 nucleotides match TRBD2. Germline-derived CDR1 and CDR2 are MNHEY and SMNVEV (reference sequence). This CDR3 has 13 amino acids. After removal of 10 bases from V and 1 base from J, the junction contained 2 bases not matched to a gene.

The gene calls are TRBV19 and TRBJ2-3; TRBD2 agrees at 7 bases. This CDR3 region has 15 residues. Germline CDR1 and CDR2: LNHDA and SQIVND (reference sequence). V shed 3 bases, J shed 1 base, and the junction held 4 bases outside the gene matches. CDR3 coding DNA: TGTGCCAGTAGTATGCAGCGGGGTGGCACAGATACGCAGTATTTT. Residues: CASSMQRGGTDTQYF.